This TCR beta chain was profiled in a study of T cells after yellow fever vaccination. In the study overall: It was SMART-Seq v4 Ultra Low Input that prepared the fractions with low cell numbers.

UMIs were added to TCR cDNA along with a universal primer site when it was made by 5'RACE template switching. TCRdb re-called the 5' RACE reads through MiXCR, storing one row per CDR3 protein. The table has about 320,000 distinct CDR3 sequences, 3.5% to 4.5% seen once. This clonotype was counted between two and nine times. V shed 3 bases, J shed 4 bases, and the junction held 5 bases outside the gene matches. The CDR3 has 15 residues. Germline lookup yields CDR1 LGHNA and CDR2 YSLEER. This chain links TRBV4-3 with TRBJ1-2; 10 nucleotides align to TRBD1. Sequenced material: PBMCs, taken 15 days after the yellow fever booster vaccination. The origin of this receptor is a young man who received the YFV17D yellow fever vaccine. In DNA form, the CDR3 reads TGCGCCAGCAGCCAGGGGACAGGGGTCCGCTATGGCTACACCTTC. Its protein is CASSQGTGVRYGYTF.